The entry that follows covers one T cell receptor beta chain sequence. No cognate antigen has been identified for it. No per-base quality is available; no much larger clone lies one base away. This record belongs to a study of blood T cell repertoires in COVID-19 (dated by TCRdb to 2020 to 2021). Context from the whole study: Samples covering the acute and convalescent phases of COVID-19 were provided by collaborators in the United States, Italy and Spain. Sample metadata almost always included a de-identified subject ID, COVID-19 status, age in years and sex. The prospective study material was composed of cDNA or gDNA derived from T cells, B-cell-depleted T cells, or PBMCs. The repertoires were released in a freely available public database meant as a resource for research on the immune response to SARS-CoV-2. The dataset comprised deeply sampled blood TCRbeta repertoires from subjects exposed to, actively infected with, or recovered from COVID-19. Where available, HLA class I and class II types were obtained from metadata supplied by the sample provider rather than from assay-based typing. The samples were drawn from the first 160 participants of the ongoing ImmuneRACE study and from some 1,300 subjects provided by 6 global collaborators.

TCRbeta CDR3 regions were amplified from genomic DNA using the immunoSEQ Assay, a bias-controlled multiplex PCR. Per the source publication's procedure: The number of nucleated cells in each sample was estimated from the amplification of reference gene primers within the assay. To quantify the absolute abundance of each unique TCRbeta CDR3 rearrangement, sequence reads were collapsed and filtered. For each sample, productive Simpson clonality was calculated as the square root of Simpson's diversity index across productive rearrangements. In its TCRdb copy, this immuneACCESS table keeps in-frame sequences only and misses some clones. Where compared with another copy, unresolved V genes explain less than half of these, and the others have no known cause. V, J and clone size derive from that table, while D and trimming were established from the DNA sequence. The sample contains roughly 300,000 clones, 87% of them found a single time. Approximately 5.3% of the sample belongs to the ten largest clones.

The CDR3, cysteine through phenylalanine, is 17 amino acids long. The DNA shown is the 51-base CDR3, in frame from base 1. The germline V gene (reference sequence) sets CDR1 to SGHNT and CDR2 to YYREEE. The germline V end is reduced by 4 bases and the J end by 7 bases; junction bases left unmatched: 17. Participants in the prospective study were enrolled through a virtual design, were aged about 18 to 100 years, and lived in 20 to 30 United States geographic areas. In the prospective study, participants were assigned to cohorts based on the clinical history participants reported in a screening survey and a study questionnaire. ImmuneRACE Cohort 3 recovered participants were defined by two consecutive negative NP/OP PCR tests, healthcare professional clearance, or symptom resolution. Each participant in the prospective study had whole blood, serum and a nasopharyngeal or oropharyngeal swab collected by mobile phlebotomists. Participants in the prospective study had the option to provide additional blood draws and questionnaires over an approximately 2-month period. Blood samples from the prospective study were shipped frozen or at room temperature prior to DNA extraction.

Here is what the overall study found, with its caveats: How much clinical and demographic metadata was included differed by source and by participant, and the metadata was provided uncurated.

Sequencing was performed on PBMCs or T cells enriched from blood (not recorded which). This receptor was taken from a woman in her twenties or thirties who had recovered from COVID-19. The V and J genes are TRBV5-4 and TRBJ2-3, with TRBD2 identical over 8 junction bases. CDR3 sequence: CASSQSITGTRDNTQYF. The DNA sequence follows: TGTGCCAGCAGCCAGAGTATTACCGGGACTAGAGATAATACGCAGTATTTT.